These T cell receptor beta chains were read from a single sample in a study of beta chain features in type 1 diabetes. The assay was immunoSEQ multiplex PCR, and TCRdb's table has in-frame clones only and misses some. The sample shows hundreds of thousands of clones, 30% of them seen only once. The specimen sequenced was naive CD4+ T cells from blood. The source is a man between 18 and 29 years old in good health. CDR3s include the opening cysteine and the closing phenylalanine or tryptophan. Fields, in order: V gene, J gene, CDR3 protein.

>TRBV27|TRBJ2-7
CASSSFGEQYF
>TRBV29-1|TRBJ2-1
CSVLSLAGDQFF
>TRBV9|TRBJ2-1
CASSFSGRSSYNEQFF
>TRBV20-1|TRBJ2-5
CSARAVETQYF
>TRBV25-1|TRBJ1-4
CASSEYRGSEKLFF
>TRBV12-5|TRBJ1-1
CASGQPGAEAFF
>TRBV29-1|TRBJ2-7
CSVENYGQGRDEQYF
>TRBV10-3|TRBJ1-1
CAICGDLNTEAFF
>TRBV29-1|TRBJ2-7
CSVAQTYEQYF
>TRBV29-1|TRBJ2-3
CSVEGAQGTDTQYF
>TRBV6-1|TRBJ2-1
CASRTPGQGINEQFF
>TRBV5-1|TRBJ2-3
CASSGPAQDTQYF
>TRBV6-5|TRBJ2-2
CASSPGTTSGELFF
>TRBV7-9|TRBJ2-1
CASSSVAGIQYNEQFF
>TRBV9|TRBJ2-1
CASTDYLSSYNEQFF
>TRBV30|TRBJ1-1
CAWGLILNTEAFF
>TRBV28|TRBJ2-5
CASSLAGKETQYF
>TRBV28|TRBJ2-2
CASSSYTSGRGYGELFF
>TRBV14|TRBJ1-1
CASTSQGYTEAFF
>TRBV9|TRBJ2-1
CASSVGGAGLPNEQFF
>TRBV5-4|TRBJ1-2
CASRDGRALYGYTF
>TRBV29-1|TRBJ2-1
CSGGPGQGHNEQFF
>TRBV28|TRBJ2-7
CASSTTGGSVYEQYF
>TRBV4-1|TRBJ1-2
CASSQQLANYGYTF
>TRBV29-1|TRBJ1-1
CSVGRGGTEAFF
>TRBV30|TRBJ2-5
CAWRTGTGGYETQYF
>TRBV7-8|TRBJ2-5
CASSLWPGQETQYF
>TRBV18|TRBJ2-7
CASSSLRGYEQYF
>TRBV30|TRBJ2-3
CAWKHTDTQYF
>TRBV4-1|NA
CASSQVEYGARDEQYF
>TRBV5-4|TRBJ2-7
CASSNGLAGHYEQYF
>TRBV27|TRBJ2-5
CASSRRPFLAGLQETQYF
>TRBV11-2|TRBJ1-2
CASSFARSLGYTF
>TRBV18|TRBJ2-5
CASSPPTGETQYF
>TRBV4-3|TRBJ1-5
CASSQDQLLGPQHF
>TRBV5-1|TRBJ2-5
CASSFKPGLQETQYF
>TRBV6-1|TRBJ2-3
CASKRDAVDTQYF
>TRBV18|TRBJ2-1
CASSEGGPSYNEQFF
>TRBV11-2|TRBJ1-2
CASSLAGNYGYTF
>TRBV20-1|TRBJ2-7
CSYRAAYEQYF
>TRBV7-9|TRBJ2-4
CASSLAEGNIQYF
>TRBV19|TRBJ2-5
CASSSLAGETQYF
>TRBV7-2|TRBJ1-1
CASSLVFWTEAFF
>TRBV4-3|TRBJ2-3
CASSQEGAKRDTQYF
>TRBV10-3|TRBJ2-7
CAISVDKSSYEQYF
>TRBV30|TRBJ1-1
CAWRIGMNTEAFF
>TRBV30|TRBJ1-2
CAWSVGPLRRYTF
>TRBV29-1|TRBJ2-1
CSVLTSGFNEQFF
>TRBV10-3|TRBJ2-7
CAISKGQTNEQYF
>TRBV9|TRBJ2-3
CASSVAPRDTQYF
>TRBV30|TRBJ2-4
CASRPSGGAKNIQYF
>TRBV29-1|TRBJ2-7
CSVIGLAASYEQYF
>TRBV20-1|TRBJ2-7
CSVAFSYEQYF